This TCR beta chain is from a study of blood T cells in healthy people across ages. CDR1 is PRHDT and CDR2 is FYEKMQ in the germline V gene (reference sequence). This CDR3 comprises 15 residues. With 4 bases removed from V and 7 bases from J, the gap between germline ends came to 14 bases. General study results and limits: Both higher diversity and more naive CD4+ cells marked long-lived donors when set against aged donors. Among T cells, TCR beta diversity per million cells dropped roughly linearly as age rose.

This clonotype appeared a few times. Antigen specificity is unknown. Through a sample-barcoded 5' primer and a J-beta primer mix, a second PCR was run for roughly 6 to 12 cycles. TCRdb ran MiXCR on the 5' RACE reads and lists one entry per CDR3 protein. This sample has about 720,000 distinct CDR3 sequences, with 20% to 25% found just once. The same specimen was also included in a second study, on T cells of mothers and their children.

V gene TRBV13 combines with J gene TRBJ1-6, with D perhaps matching TRBD1 (5 bases). The receptor was isolated from a boy younger than 18 in good health. Sequencing used blood. CDR3 loop: CASSSPGGGNSPLHF. DNA for the CDR3: TGTGCCAGCAGCTCCCCGGGTGGGGGGAATTCACCCCTCCACTTT.